Listed here are 20 T cell receptor beta chains from one sample, sequenced in a study of STAT5B mutations in CD4+ large granular lymphocyte leukemia. Libraries were prepared by immunoSEQ multiplex PCR; TCRdb keeps only in-frame clonotypes and omits some of them. The top ten clones hold roughly 1.4% of a sample with over 45,000 clones, roughly 70% of them seen once. Material: CD4+ T cells from blood buffy coats. Receptors were obtained from a human donor in good health.

This chain uses TRBV4-1 with TRBJ1-5; D ambiguous. The CDR3 covers 14 residues. V lost 0 bases to trimming and J lost 6 bases, with 9 bases between them. Germline lookup yields CDR1 MGHRA and CDR2 YSYEKL. CDR3 DNA sequence: TGCGCCAGCAGCCAAGAGGCTCCTTCTCAGCCCCAGCATTTT. It specifies CASSQEAPSQPQHF.

The chain joins TRBV18 to TRBJ2-1, with TRBD1 identical over 10 bases. V shed 4 bases, J shed 7 bases, and the junction held 1 base outside the gene matches. The CDR3 runs to 13 residues. Germline CDR1 is KGHSH and CDR2 is LQKENI. In DNA, the CDR3 is TGTGCCAGCTCACAGGGACAGGGGAATGAGCAGTTCTTC. Its protein product is CASSQGQGNEQFF.

The J gene is TRBJ2-1, the V gene TRBV5-1, with D maybe TRBD2 (5 bases). This CDR3 comprises 15 residues. Trimming stripped 0 bases from V and 4 bases from J, with 11 bases between. Per the germline V gene, CDR1 is SGHRS and CDR2 is YFSETQ. CDR3 loop: CASSLGGSWYNEQFF. The CDR3 bases are TGCGCCAGCAGCTTGGGCGGGTCTTGGTACAATGAGCAGTTCTTC.

The CDR3 here is CASIRVPNTEAFF. The CDR3 nucleotides read TGTGCCAGTATACGGGTGCCGAACACTGAAGCTTTCTTT. The gene calls are TRBV6-1 and TRBJ1-1; D gene uncertain. CDR1 and CDR2 from the germline V gene are MNHNS and SASEGT. The CDR3 totals 13 residues. V was trimmed by 9 bases and J by 1 base, leaving 12 bases between them.

The chain joins TRBV19 to TRBJ2-7; maybe TRBD1 (6 bases). CDR3 length: 12 residues. CDR1 is LNHDA, CDR2 SQIVND, per germline (reference sequence). Trimming cost V 5 bases and J 3 bases, with 8 bases left between them. DNA for the CDR3: TGTGCCAGTAGTGACAGGAACTACGAGCAGTACTTC. It encodes CASSDRNYEQYF.

The chain employs TRBV7-8 and TRBJ1-6, with a weak D call TRBD1 (6 bases). The CDR3 runs 14 residues. V gave up 3 bases and J gave up 5 bases, with 8 bases separating them. Germline loops: CDR1 SGHVS, CDR2 FQNEAQ. The chain's CDR3 is CASSLGGDNSPLHF. CDR3 DNA: TGTGCCAGCAGCTTGGGGGGCGATAATTCACCCCTCCACTTT. Looking up the rest from reference TRBV7-8 and TRBJ1-6 gives the full variable domain: GAGVSQSPRYKVAKRGQDVALRCDPISGHVSLFWYQQALGQGPEFLTYFQNEAQLDKSGLPSDRFFAERPEGSVSTLKIQRTQQEDSAVYLCASSLGGDNSPLHFGNGTRLTVT.

The rearrangement uses TRBV19 and TRBJ1-1; 9 nucleotides match TRBD1. V trimming: 3 bases; J trimming: 0 bases; junction bases outside the gene matches: 5. The CDR3 sequence is 16 residues long. The germline V gene has CDR1 LNHDA and CDR2 SQIVND (reference sequence). CDR3 amino acids: CASSMGDREMNTEAFF. CDR3 coding DNA: TGTGCCAGTAGTATGGGGGACAGGGAAATGAACACTGAAGCTTTCTTT.

V usage is TRBV5-1 and J usage is TRBJ2-2, with 10 positions matching TRBD2. V was clipped by 0 bases and J by 6 bases; unmatched bases: 5. This CDR3 region has 16 residues. Germline-derived CDR1 and CDR2 are SGHRS and YFSETQ. Here the CDR3 DNA reads TGCGCCAGCAGCTTGGGCGGAACTAGCGGGGCCGGGGAGCTGTTTTTT. Its translation is CASSLGGTSGAGELFF.

The V call is TRBV27, the J call TRBJ2-1; the D gene is possibly TRBD1 (6 bases). CDR1 and CDR2 from the germline V gene are MNHEY and SMNVEV (reference sequence). The V end lost 6 bases, the J end lost 5 bases, and 11 bases lay between the germline ends. The CDR3 loop spans 13 amino acids. The CDR3: CASSDRPNNEQFF. DNA of the CDR3: TGTGCCAGCAGCGACAGGCCCAACAATGAGCAGTTCTTC.

This chain links TRBV6-6 with TRBJ1-3, with 7 bases identical to TRBD1. This CDR3 is 14 amino acids long. V dropped 4 bases and J dropped 4; count of bases not matched to a gene: 4. Per germline, CDR1 MNHNY and CDR2 SVGAGI (reference sequence). The CDR3 nucleotides read TGTGCCAGCAGTTTGACAGGGTCAGGAAACACCATATATTTT. This sequence encodes CASSLTGSGNTIYF.

V and J are TRBV5-6 and TRBJ2-5, with TRBD2 matching 10 bases. Germline CDR1 reads SGHDT; CDR2 reads YYEEEE. There are 16 residues in the CDR3. J gave up 5 bases and V 2 bases, and 9 bases lay outside the gene matches. DNA for the CDR3: TGTGCCAGCAGCTTTTTGAGCGGGGGGGCCCTGGAGACCCAGTACTTC. Residues: CASSFLSGGALETQYF. The whole variable domain, filled in from reference TRBV5-6 and TRBJ2-5, reads DAGVTQSPTHLIKTRGQQVTLRCSPKSGHDTVSWYQQALGQGPQFIFQYYEEEERQRGNFPDRFSGHQFPNYSSELNVNALLLGDSALYLCASSFLSGGALETQYFGPGTRLLVL.

This chain links TRBV6-5 with TRBJ2-5; perhaps TRBD1 as D (6 bases). Per germline, CDR1 MNHEY and CDR2 SVGAGI. This CDR3 has 13 amino acids. V lost 4 bases and J lost 5, with 11 bases in between. In nucleotides, the CDR3 is TGTGCCAGCAGTTGGGGGCTCGGGGAGACCCAGTACTTC. This gives the protein CASSWGLGETQYF.

This CDR3 reads CASSTGLSGEKLFF. CDR3 nucleotides: TGTGCCAGCAGCACAGGGTTATCGGGTGAAAAACTGTTTTTT. The chain links TRBV7-2 to TRBJ1-4; TRBD1 might be the D (6 bases). This CDR3 contains 14 residues. V gave up 5 bases and J gave up 7 bases, with 14 bases separating them. Per the germline V gene, CDR1 is SGHTA and CDR2 is FQGNSA. Drawing the rest from reference TRBV7-2 and TRBJ1-4, the complete variable domain is GAGVSQSPSNKVTEKGKDVELRCDPISGHTALYWYRQSLGQGLEFLIYFQGNSAPDKSGLPSDRFSAERTGGSVSTLTIQRTQQEDSAVYLCASSTGLSGEKLFFGSGTQLSVL.

The V call is TRBV29-1, the J call TRBJ2-3, with D perhaps assigned TRBD1 or TRBD2 (5 bases each). The CDR3 totals 16 residues. V shed 3 bases and J shed 3 bases, with 19 bases lying between them. Germline V lookup: CDR1 SQVTM, CDR2 ANQGSEA. CDR3 loop: CSVDQPGRPTTDTQYF. CDR3 bases: TGCAGCGTTGACCAGCCGGGACGACCAACTACAGATACGCAGTATTTT.

The gene calls are TRBV6-1 and TRBJ2-7, with D maybe TRBD2 (6 bases). The V and J ends lost 1 base and 4 bases respectively, with 11 bases between them. Germline V gene sequence: CDR1 MNHNS, CDR2 SASEGT. The CDR3 consists of 14 residues. The CDR3 DNA follows: TGTGCCAGCAGTGAAGGGACTACCAATTACGAGCAGTACTTC. Amino acids: CASSEGTTNYEQYF.

V usage is TRBV29-1 and J usage is TRBJ2-2; no definite D call. Trimming removed 4 bases from V and 5 bases from J, with 11 bases in between. Germline CDR1 reads SQVTM; CDR2 reads ANQGSEA. This CDR3 comprises 13 residues. This CDR3 reads CSVGRQQTGELFF. The CDR3 DNA reads as TGCAGCGTTGGAAGGCAGCAAACCGGGGAGCTGTTTTTT.

The chain's CDR3 is CASSQGKLVNTEAFF. CDR3 nucleotide sequence: TGCGCCAGCAGTCAAGGGAAGTTAGTAAACACTGAAGCTTTCTTT. V and J are TRBV23-1 and TRBJ1-1; D not resolved. TRBV23-1 is reported as an ORF; its role is uncertain. This CDR3 is 15 amino acids long. The germline V and J ends were trimmed by 2 bases and 2 bases, with 12 bases remaining between them.

This clone turned up a few times. The chain employs TRBV5-5 and TRBJ1-1; no reliable D call. The CDR3 sequence is 13 residues long. Germline V CDR1 and CDR2: SGHKS, YYEKEE (reference sequence). V dropped 4 bases and J dropped 12 bases, with 19 bases sitting between them. The CDR3 nucleotides read TGTGCCAGCAGCCCCCTCGGGATTGGTGAGACTTTCTTT. Its translation is CASSPLGIGETFF.

The V gene is TRBV30, the J gene TRBJ1-1; D unresolved. Germline CDR1 and CDR2: GTSNPN and SVGIG (reference sequence). The CDR3 runs 13 residues. V gave up 5 bases and J gave up 0 bases, with 10 bases separating them. CDR3 residues: CAWCREVNTEAFF. The CDR3 DNA reads TGTGCCTGGTGTCGGGAGGTGAACACTGAAGCTTTCTTT.

This clone was seen just once. The genes are TRBV2 and TRBJ2-1; D unclear. Trimming left V 8 bases short and J 0 bases short, with 11 bases between. Germline V CDR1 and CDR2: SNHLY, FYNNEI. CDR3 length: 14 amino acids. The DNA of the CDR3 is TGTGCCAGCTCGACCCCAGGCTCCTACAATGAGCAGTTCTTC. Amino acid sequence: CASSTPGSYNEQFF.